This T cell receptor (beta chain) was obtained from a study of shared clonotypes between healthy human individuals. For this clone: Its target is not known.

The CDR3 contains 13 residues. After removal of 5 bases from V and 5 bases from J, the junction contained 2 bases not matched to a gene. CDR1 is KGHSH and CDR2 is LQKENI in the germline V gene. This table comes from immunoSEQ multiplex PCR, and its TCRdb copy is limited to in-frame clones, with some not included. The repertoire consists of approximately 530,000 clones, with roughly 95% occurring once and the leading ten covering about 0.064%. Study-level results: In contrast to clonotypes shared by all four donors, non-shared clonotypes had lower generation probabilities. Sharing across a handful of donors was seen in around 5% of naive CD4 clonotypes.

The TCR sequence derives from a woman aged 25 to 39 in good health. Material: naive CD4+ T cells sorted from blood. Subset specified: CD45RA+ positively selected. J is TRBJ1-1 and V is TRBV18, with 10 bases fitting TRBD1. The DNA of the CDR3 is TGTGCCAGCTCAGGACAGGGGGGGACTGAAGCTTTCTTT. It yields the protein CASSGQGGTEAFF.